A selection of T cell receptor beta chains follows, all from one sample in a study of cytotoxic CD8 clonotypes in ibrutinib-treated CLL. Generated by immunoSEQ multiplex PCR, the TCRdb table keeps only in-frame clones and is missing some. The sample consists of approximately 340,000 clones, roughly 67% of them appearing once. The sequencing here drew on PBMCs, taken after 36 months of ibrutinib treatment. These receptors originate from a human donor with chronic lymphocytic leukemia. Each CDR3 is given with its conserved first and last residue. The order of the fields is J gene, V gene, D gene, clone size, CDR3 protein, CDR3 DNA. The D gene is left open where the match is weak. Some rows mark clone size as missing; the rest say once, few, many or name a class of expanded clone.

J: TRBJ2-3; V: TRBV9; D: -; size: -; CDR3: CASSVVPDLRTDTQYF; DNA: TGTGCCAGCAGCGTAGTTCCGGACCTACGCACAGATACGCAGTATTTT
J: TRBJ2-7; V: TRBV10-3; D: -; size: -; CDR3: CAISGYSSYEQYF; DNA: TGTGCCATCAGTGGATATAGCTCCTACGAGCAGTACTTC
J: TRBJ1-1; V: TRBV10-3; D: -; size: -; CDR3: CAISESPNTEAFF; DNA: TGTGCCATCAGTGAGTCTCCGAACACTGAAGCTTTCTTT
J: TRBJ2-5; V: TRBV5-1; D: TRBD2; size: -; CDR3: CASSLGLADPWAQYF; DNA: TGCGCCAGCAGCTTGGGACTAGCGGACCCCTGGGCCCAGTACTTC
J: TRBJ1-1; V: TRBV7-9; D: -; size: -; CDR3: CASSSGIGGQAEAFF; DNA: TGTGCCAGCAGCTCAGGGATCGGGGGGCAAGCTGAAGCTTTCTTT
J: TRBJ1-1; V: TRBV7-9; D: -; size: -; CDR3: CASSPAGTEAFF; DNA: TGTGCCAGCAGCCCAGCGGGCACTGAAGCTTTCTTT
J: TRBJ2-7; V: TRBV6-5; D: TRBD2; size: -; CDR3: CASSYWVAGAGEQYF; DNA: TGTGCCAGCAGTTACTGGGTAGCGGGAGCTGGCGAGCAGTACTTC
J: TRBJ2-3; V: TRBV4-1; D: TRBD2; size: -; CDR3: CASSHRLAGGPPSTDTQYF; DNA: TGCGCCAGCAGCCACCGACTAGCGGGGGGACCTCCTAGCACAGATACGCAGTATTTT
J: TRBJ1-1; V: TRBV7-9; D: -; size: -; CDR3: CASNTGTANTEAFF; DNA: TGTGCCAGCAACACCGGGACGGCGAACACTGAAGCTTTCTTT
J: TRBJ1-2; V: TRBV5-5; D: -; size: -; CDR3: CASSATGWDGYTF; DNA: TGTGCCAGCAGCGCTACAGGGTGGGATGGCTACACCTTC
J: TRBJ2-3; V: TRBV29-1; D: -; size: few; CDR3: CSVTGRTDTQYF; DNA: TGCAGCGTGACAGGTCGCACAGATACGCAGTATTTT
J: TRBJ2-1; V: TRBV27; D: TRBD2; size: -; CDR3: CASSSLPGGPGNEQFF; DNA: TGTGCCAGCAGTTCCCTCCCGGGAGGGCCAGGGAATGAGCAGTTCTTC
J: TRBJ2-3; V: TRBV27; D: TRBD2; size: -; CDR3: CASRLAGGTDTQYF; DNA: TGTGCCAGCAGGCTAGCGGGGGGCACAGATACGCAGTATTTT
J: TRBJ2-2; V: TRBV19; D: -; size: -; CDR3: CASSSGPTGELFF; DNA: TGTGCCAGTAGTTCGGGGCCTACCGGGGAGCTGTTTTTT
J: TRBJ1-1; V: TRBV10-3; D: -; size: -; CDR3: CAISVGRERTEAFF; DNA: TGTGCCATCAGTGTGGGCAGGGAACGGACTGAAGCTTTCTTT
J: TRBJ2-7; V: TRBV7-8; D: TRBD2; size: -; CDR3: CASSFPAGGSYEQYF; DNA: TGTGCCAGCAGTTTTCCAGCGGGGGGGTCCTACGAGCAGTACTTC
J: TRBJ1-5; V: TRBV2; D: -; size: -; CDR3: CASSDGLEGCSNQPQHF; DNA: TGTGCCAGCAGTGACGGACTGGAGGGGTGTAGCAATCAGCCCCAGCATTTT
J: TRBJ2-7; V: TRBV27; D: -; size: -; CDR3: CASSLIGGDYEQYF; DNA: TGTGCCAGCAGTTTAATAGGGGGGGACTACGAGCAGTACTTC
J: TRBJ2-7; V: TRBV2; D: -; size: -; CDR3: CASARDSTYEQYF; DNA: TGTGCCAGCGCCCGGGACTCTACCTACGAGCAGTACTTC
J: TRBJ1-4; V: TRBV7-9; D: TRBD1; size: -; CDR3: CASSRQGYTEKLFF; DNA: TGTGCCAGCAGCCGACAGGGGTATACTGAAAAACTGTTTTTT
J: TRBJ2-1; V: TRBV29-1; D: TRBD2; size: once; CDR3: CSVARLLAGGPYNEQFF; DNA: TGCAGCGTTGCCCGACTGCTGGCGGGGGGGCCTTACAATGAGCAGTTCTTC
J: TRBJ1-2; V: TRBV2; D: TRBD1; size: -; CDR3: CASEGDSYGYTF; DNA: TGTGCCAGCGAGGGGGACAGCTATGGCTACACCTTC
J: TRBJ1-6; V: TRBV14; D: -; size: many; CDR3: CASSPYPDSPLHF; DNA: TGTGCCAGCAGCCCCTACCCAGATTCACCCCTCCACTTT
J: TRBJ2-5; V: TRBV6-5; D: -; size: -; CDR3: CASSSPHKAQETQYF; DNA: TGTGCCAGCAGTTCTCCGCACAAAGCGCAAGAGACCCAGTACTTC
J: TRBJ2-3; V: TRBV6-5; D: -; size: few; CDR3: CASRKDLSTADTQYF; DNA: TGTGCCAGCAGAAAAGATCTATCGACGGCAGATACGCAGTATTTT
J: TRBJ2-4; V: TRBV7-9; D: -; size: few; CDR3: CASSLAQGNIQYF; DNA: TGTGCCAGCAGCTTAGCGCAAGGGAACATTCAGTACTTC
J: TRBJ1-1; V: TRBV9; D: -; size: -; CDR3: CASSVEPLDTEAFF; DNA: TGTGCCAGCAGCGTAGAGCCCCTGGACACTGAAGCTTTCTTT
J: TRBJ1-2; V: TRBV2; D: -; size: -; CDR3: CASSLTRGGYGYTF; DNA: TGTGCCAGCAGCCTGACAAGGGGAGGCTATGGCTACACCTTC
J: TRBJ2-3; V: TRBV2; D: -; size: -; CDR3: CASLTDTQYF; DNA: TGTGCCAGTCTCACAGATACGCAGTATTTT
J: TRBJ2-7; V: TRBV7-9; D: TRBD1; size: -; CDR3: CASSLARRQGTYEQYF; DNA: TGTGCCAGCAGCTTAGCAAGGAGACAGGGCACATACGAGCAGTACTTC
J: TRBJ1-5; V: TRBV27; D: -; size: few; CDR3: CASSPGRGDQPQHF; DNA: TGTGCCAGCAGTCCTGGACGGGGAGATCAGCCCCAGCATTTT
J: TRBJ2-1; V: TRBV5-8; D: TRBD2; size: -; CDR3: CATTGTSELEQFF; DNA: TGTGCCACCACCGGGACTAGCGAACTTGAGCAGTTCTTC
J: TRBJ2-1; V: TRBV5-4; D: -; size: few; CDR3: CASSPGTYNEQFF; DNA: TGTGCCAGCAGCCCCGGGACCTACAATGAGCAGTTCTTC
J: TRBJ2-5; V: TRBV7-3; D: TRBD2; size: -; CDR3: CASSLGLGETQYF; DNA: TGTGCCAGCAGCTTAGGACTAGGAGAGACCCAGTACTTC
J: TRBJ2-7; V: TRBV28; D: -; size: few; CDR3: CASSSQDGEYF; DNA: TGTGCCAGCAGTTCACAGGATGGGGAGTACTTC
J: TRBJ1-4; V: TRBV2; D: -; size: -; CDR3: CASRKAGRTNEKLFF; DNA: TGTGCCAGCAGGAAGGCAGGGCGTACTAATGAAAAACTGTTTTTT
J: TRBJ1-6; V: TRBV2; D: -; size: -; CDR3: CASSRQTNSPLHF; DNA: TGTGCCAGCAGTAGACAGACCAATTCACCCCTCCACTTT
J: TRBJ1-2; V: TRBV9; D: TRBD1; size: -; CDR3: CASSARDRGGYTF; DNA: TGTGCCAGCAGCGCCCGGGACAGGGGCGGCTACACCTTC
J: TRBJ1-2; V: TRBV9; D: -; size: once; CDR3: CASSPNSGGSVYGYTF; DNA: TGTGCCAGCAGCCCGAATTCGGGGGGGTCAGTCTATGGCTACACCTTC
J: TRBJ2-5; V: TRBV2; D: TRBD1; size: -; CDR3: CATVETGFRETQYF; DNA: TGTGCCACCGTAGAGACAGGGTTTCGAGAGACCCAGTACTTC
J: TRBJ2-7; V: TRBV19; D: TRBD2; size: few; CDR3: CASSVAGGYEQYF; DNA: TGTGCCAGTAGTGTAGCGGGAGGTTACGAGCAGTACTTC
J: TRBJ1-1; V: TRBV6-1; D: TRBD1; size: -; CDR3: CASRAQGDMNTEAFF; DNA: TGTGCCAGCAGGGCCCAGGGGGACATGAACACTGAAGCTTTCTTT
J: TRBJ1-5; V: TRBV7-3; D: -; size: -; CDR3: CASSLRRAVAQPQHF; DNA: TGTGCCAGCAGCTTGCGCAGGGCGGTCGCCCAGCCCCAGCATTTT
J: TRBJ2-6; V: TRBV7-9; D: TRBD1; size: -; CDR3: CASSWDRDTGANVLTF; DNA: TGTGCCAGCAGCTGGGACAGGGATACTGGGGCCAACGTCCTGACTTTC
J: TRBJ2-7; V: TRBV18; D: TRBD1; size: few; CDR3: CASFSRGPSSYEQYF; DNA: TGTGCCAGCTTCTCCAGGGGGCCCAGCTCCTACGAGCAGTACTTC
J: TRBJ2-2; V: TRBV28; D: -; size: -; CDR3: CASSLEGVVGELFF; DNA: TGTGCCAGCAGTTTAGAAGGGGTGGTCGGGGAGCTGTTTTTT
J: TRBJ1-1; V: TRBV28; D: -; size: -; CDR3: CASSFSGTRNTEAFF; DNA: TGTGCCAGCAGTTTTTCTGGGACAAGGAACACTGAAGCTTTCTTT
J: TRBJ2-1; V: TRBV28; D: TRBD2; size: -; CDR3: CASRRPLAGGRSYNEQFF; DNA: TGTGCCAGCAGGAGACCTTTGGCGGGAGGACGATCCTACAATGAGCAGTTCTTC